The rows below give T cell receptor beta chains drawn from one sample of a study of tumor and adjacent non-tumor tissue in lung cancer. In TCRdb, the multiplex PCR reads were re-called with MiXCR into one record per CDR3 protein. The table includes more than 120,000 distinct CDR3 sequences, approximately 70% detected once. Sequencing was performed on lung tumor tissue. The receptors were gathered from a man between 60 and 75 years old with small cell lung cancer. Each CDR3 is given with its conserved first and last residue. A D gene is named only where the DNA matches it firmly. Clone size, where shown, is once, few, many, or a class for clones that have expanded.

length,D,V,size,J,CDR3,DNA
15,TRBD1,TRBV6-1,once,TRBJ1-5,CASIQPGGRFQSQHF,TGTGCCAGCATTCAGCCAGGGGGAAGGTTTCAGTCCCAGCATTTT
14,TRBD1,TRBV12-3/TRBV12-4,NA,TRBJ1-3,CASSYRGGGNTIYF,TGTGCCAGCAGTTACAGGGGTGGAGGAAACACCATATATTTT
14,NA,TRBV11-3,once,TRBJ2-5,CASSLNGIQESQYF,TGTGCCAGCAGCTTAAACGGGATCCAGGAGAGCCAGTACTTC
12,NA,TRBV29-1,NA,TRBJ1-5,CSDVSGNQPQHF,TGCAGCGATGTGAGTGGGAATCAGCCCCAGCATTTT
15,NA,TRBV20-1,NA,TRBJ2-4,CSAIQGLRMENIQNF,TGTAGTGCTATCCAGGGTCTCAGGATGGAAAACATTCAGAACTTC
15,NA,TRBV6-5,NA,TRBJ2-5,CASSRTGRVQEIQYF,TGTGCCAGCAGCCGGACAGGGAGGGTTCAAGAGATCCAGTACTTC
15,TRBD2,TRBV12-3/TRBV12-4,NA,TRBJ2-2,CVSSFGRGGTGELFF,TGTGTCAGCAGTTTCGGTCGGGGAGGGACCGGGGAGCTGTTTTTT
14,TRBD1,TRBV20-1,few,TRBJ1-3,CSASGTGLRNTIYF,TGCAGTGCTTCCGGGACAGGCCTACGAAACACCATATATTTT
13,NA,TRBV11-2,NA,TRBJ2-2,CANRPTVTGELFF,TGTGCCAACAGGCCAACAGTCACCGGGGAGCTATTTTTT
14,NA,TRBV12-3/TRBV12-4,many,TRBJ2-5,CASSLGDLVKTQYF,TGTGCCAGCAGTTTAGGGGACTTAGTAAAGACCCAGTACTTC
18,TRBD1,TRBV11-2,NA,TRBJ2-6,CASSLPGQGLPGANVLTF,TGTGCCAGCAGTTTACCGGGACAGGGTCTGCCTGGGGCCAACGTCCTGACTTTT
16,TRBD2,TRBV29-1,NA,TRBJ2-5,CIVGIPSGGIQETQYF,TGCATCGTTGGTATCCCTAGCGGTGGCATCCAAGAGACCCAGTACTTC
14,NA,TRBV24-1,many,TRBJ2-7,CATRATGRGDEQYF,TGTGCCACCAGGGCGACAGGTCGTGGGGACGAGCAGTACTTC
15,NA,TRBV6-5,NA,TRBJ1-1,CASLGTGWRDTEAFF,TGTGCTAGTCTGGGGACTGGGTGGCGCGACACTGAAGCTTTCTTT
14,NA,TRBV7-9,NA,TRBJ1-2,CASSYSDSFYGYTF,TGTGCCAGCAGCTATTCGGACAGCTTCTACGGCTACACGTTC
13,TRBD1,TRBV6-1,NA,TRBJ1-6,CVSRGIGNPPLHF,TGTGTCAGCAGGGGGATAGGAAATCCACCCCTCCACTTT
16,NA,TRBV4-2,NA,TRBJ2-2,CVSSQDRGVAAGELFF,TGTGTCAGCAGCCAGGATAGAGGAGTCGCTGCCGGTGAGCTGTTTTTT
18,NA,TRBV10-1,NA,TRBJ2-2,CASSESLGQRASTGELFF,TGCGCCAGCAGTGAGTCCCTCGGACAGAGGGCATCCACGGGGGAGCTGTTTTTT
14,NA,TRBV20-1,few,TRBJ1-4,CSARDTRGGEKLFF,TGCAGTGCTAGAGATACACGTGGGGGGGAAAAACTGTTTTTT
13,TRBD1,TRBV20-1,NA,TRBJ2-5,CSVRGQGVETQYF,TGCAGTGTTAGGGGTCAGGGGGTAGAGACCCAGTACTTC
15,NA,TRBV12-3/TRBV12-4,NA,TRBJ2-4,CASRSTGLNQNIQYF,TGTGCCAGCAGATCCACTGGACTTAACCAAAACATTCAGTACTTC
13,NA,TRBV11-2,many,TRBJ2-6,CASSPDRANVLTF,TGTGCCAGCAGCCCGGACAGGGCCAACGTCCTGACTTTC